The following is a T cell receptor (beta chain) sequence with its context. Its antigen is unidentified. V was cut by 3 bases and J by 15 bases, with 36 bases left in between. The CDR3 has 18 residues. Germline loops: CDR1 SQVTM, CDR2 ANQGSEA. Sequencing was performed with immunoSEQ multiplex PCR; in TCRdb, only in-frame clones are kept and a portion is missing. The sample holds around 140,000 clones, roughly 92% seen once. The data belong to a study of T cell responses to AZD1222 COVID-19 vaccine. Findings of the study overall: The reported proportion of spike-specific TCRs targeting unmutated variant regions was nearly half. At study baseline, merely five or six AZD1222 recipients were seropositive. Repertoires were sampled only after the peak T cell response.

This sequence joins TRBV29-1 and TRBJ2-1, with TRBD2 as a possible D gene (6 bases). The input for sequencing was peripheral blood, taken 28 days after the second AZD1222 dose. This receptor was taken from an adult who received the AZD1222 COVID-19 vaccine. The CDR3 protein is CSVDLLGDQGGLTMGLFF. CDR3 in DNA: TGCAGCGTTGACCTCCTGGGGGATCAGGGAGGCCTTACAATGGGCCTGTTCTTC.